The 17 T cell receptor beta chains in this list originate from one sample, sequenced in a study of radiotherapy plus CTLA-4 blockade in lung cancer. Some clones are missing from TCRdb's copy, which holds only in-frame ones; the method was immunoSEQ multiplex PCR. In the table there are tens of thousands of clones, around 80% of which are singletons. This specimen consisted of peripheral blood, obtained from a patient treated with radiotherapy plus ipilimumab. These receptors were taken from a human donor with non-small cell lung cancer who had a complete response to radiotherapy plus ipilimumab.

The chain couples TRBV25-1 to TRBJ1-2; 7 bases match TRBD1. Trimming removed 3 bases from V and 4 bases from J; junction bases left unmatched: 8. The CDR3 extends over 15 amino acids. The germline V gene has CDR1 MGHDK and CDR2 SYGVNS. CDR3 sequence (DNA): TGTGCCAGCAGTGAGGGACAGCGAAGACCCTATGGCTACACCTTC. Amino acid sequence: CASSEGQRRPYGYTF.

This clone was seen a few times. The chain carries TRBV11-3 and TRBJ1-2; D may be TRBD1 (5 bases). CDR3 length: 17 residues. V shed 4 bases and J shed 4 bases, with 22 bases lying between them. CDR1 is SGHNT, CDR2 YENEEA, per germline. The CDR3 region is CASSSPRGMRRGYGYTF. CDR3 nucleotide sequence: TGTGCCAGCAGCTCCCCAAGGGGAATGCGGAGGGGCTATGGCTACACCTTC.

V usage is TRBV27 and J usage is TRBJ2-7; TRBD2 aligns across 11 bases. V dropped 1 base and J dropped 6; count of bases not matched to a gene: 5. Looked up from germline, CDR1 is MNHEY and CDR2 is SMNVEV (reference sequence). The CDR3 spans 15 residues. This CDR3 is CASSLLASGRSEQYV. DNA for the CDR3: TGTGCCAGCAGTTTATTGGCTAGCGGGAGGTCCGAGCAGTACGTC.

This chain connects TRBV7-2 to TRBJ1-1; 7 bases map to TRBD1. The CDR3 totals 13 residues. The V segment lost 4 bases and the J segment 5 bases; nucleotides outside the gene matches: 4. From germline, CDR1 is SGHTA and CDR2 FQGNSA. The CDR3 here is CASSSDRETEAFF. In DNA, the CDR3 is TGTGCCAGCAGCTCCGACAGGGAGACTGAAGCTTTCTTT.

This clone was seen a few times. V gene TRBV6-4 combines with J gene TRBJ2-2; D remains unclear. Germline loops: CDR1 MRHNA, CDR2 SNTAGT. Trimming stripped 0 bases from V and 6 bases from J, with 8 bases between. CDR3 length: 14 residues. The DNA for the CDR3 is TGTGCCAGCAGTGACTCGATTAGGTCCGGGGAGCTGTTTTTT. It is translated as CASSDSIRSGELFF.

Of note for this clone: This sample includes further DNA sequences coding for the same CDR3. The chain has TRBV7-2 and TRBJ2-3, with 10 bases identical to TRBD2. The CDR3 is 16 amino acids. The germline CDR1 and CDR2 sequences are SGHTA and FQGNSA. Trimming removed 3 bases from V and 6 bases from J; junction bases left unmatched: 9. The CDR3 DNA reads TGTGCCAGCAGCTTCCTTTCTAGCGGGAGAGGGGATACGCAGTATTTT. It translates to CASSFLSSGRGDTQYF.

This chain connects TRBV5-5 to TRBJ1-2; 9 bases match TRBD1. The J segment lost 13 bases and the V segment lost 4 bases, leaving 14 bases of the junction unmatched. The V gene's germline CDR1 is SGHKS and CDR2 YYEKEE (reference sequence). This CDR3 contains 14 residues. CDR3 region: CASSLGTGMMQRTF. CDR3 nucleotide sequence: TGTGCCAGCAGCCTCGGGACAGGGATGATGCAGCGCACCTTC.

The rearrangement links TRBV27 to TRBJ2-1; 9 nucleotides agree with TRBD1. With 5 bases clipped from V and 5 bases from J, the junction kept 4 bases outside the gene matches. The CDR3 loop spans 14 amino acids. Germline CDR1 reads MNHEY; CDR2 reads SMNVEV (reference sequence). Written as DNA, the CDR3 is TGTGCCAGCAGTCCTTGGACAGGGGACAATGAGCAGTTCTTC. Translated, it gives CASSPWTGDNEQFF.

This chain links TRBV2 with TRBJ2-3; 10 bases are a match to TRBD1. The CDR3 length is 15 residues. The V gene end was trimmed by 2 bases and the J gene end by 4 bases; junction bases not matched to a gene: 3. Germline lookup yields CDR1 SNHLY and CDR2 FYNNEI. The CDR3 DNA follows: TGTGCCAGCAGTGAATTTGGACAGGGGGCAGATACGCAGTATTTT. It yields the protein CASSEFGQGADTQYF.

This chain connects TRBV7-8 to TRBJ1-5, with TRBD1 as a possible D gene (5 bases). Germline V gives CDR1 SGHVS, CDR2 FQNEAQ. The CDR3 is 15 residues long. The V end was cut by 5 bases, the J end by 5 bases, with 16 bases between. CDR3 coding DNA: TGTGCCAGCAGCCAGTGGGGGGGTACCTATCAGCCCCAGCATTTT. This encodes CASSQWGGTYQPQHF.

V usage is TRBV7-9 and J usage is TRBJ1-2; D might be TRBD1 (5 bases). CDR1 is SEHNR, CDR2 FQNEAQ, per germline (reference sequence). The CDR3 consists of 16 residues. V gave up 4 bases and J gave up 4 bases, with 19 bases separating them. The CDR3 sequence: CASSSTDSGKGYGYTF. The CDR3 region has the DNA TGTGCCAGCAGCTCCACCGACAGTGGGAAGGGCTATGGCTACACCTTC.

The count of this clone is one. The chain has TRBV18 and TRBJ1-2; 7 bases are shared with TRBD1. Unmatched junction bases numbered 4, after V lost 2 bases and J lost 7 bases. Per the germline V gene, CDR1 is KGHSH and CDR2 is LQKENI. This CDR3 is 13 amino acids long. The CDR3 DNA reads TGTGCCAGCTCACCAGACAGGGCTACTGGCTACACCTTC. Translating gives CASSPDRATGYTF. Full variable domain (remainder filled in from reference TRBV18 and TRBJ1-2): NAGVMQNPRHLVRRRGQEARLRCSPMKGHSHVYWYRQLPEEGLKFMVYLQKENIIDESGMPKERFSAEFPKEGPSILRIQQVVRGDSAAYFCASSPDRATGYTFGSGTRLTVV.

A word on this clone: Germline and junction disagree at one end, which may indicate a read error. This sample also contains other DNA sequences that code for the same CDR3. The chain's CDR3 is CASSLVRSQETQYF. CDR3 sequence (DNA): TGCGCCAGCAGCTTAGTTCGGAGCCAAGAGACCCAGTACTTC. This chain joins TRBV11-3 and TRBJ2-5; no firm D call. CDR3 length equals 14 residues. Germline V CDR1 and CDR2: SGHNT, YENEEA.

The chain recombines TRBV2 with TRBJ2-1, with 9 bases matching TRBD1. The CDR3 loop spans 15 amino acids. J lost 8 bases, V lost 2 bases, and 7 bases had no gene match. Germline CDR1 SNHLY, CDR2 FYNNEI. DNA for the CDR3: TGTGCCAGCAGTGAAACCGGGACAGGGACCCATGAGCAGTTCTTC. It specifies CASSETGTGTHEQFF. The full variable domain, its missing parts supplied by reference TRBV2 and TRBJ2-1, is EPEVTQTPSHQVTQMGQEVILRCVPISNHLYFYWYRQILGQKVEFLVSFYNNEISEKSEIFDDQFSVERPDGSNFTLKIRSTKLEDSAMYFCASSETGTGTHEQFFGPGTRLTVL.

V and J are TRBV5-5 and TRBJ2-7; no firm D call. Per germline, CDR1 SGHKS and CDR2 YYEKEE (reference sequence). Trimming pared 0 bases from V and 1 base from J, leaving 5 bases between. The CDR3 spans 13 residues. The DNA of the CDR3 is TGTGCCAGCAGCTTGGTCCTTTCCTACGAGCAGTACTTC. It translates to CASSLVLSYEQYF.

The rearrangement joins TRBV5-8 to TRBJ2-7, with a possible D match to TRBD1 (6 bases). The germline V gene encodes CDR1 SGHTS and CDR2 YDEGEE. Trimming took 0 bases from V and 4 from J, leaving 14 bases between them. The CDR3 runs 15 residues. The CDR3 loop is CASSLAQGPFYEQYV. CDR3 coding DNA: TGTGCCAGCAGCTTGGCCCAGGGGCCCTTTTACGAGCAGTACGTC.

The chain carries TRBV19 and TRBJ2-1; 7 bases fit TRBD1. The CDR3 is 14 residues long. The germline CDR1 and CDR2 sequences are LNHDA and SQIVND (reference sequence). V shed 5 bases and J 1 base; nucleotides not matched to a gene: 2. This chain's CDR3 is CASSGTASYNEQFF. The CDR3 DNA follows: TGTGCCAGTAGTGGGACAGCGTCCTACAATGAGCAGTTCTTC.